A selection of T cell receptor beta chains follows, all from one sample in a study of response to subunit inactivated influenza vaccine. In TCRdb, the RT-PCR reads were re-called with MiXCR into one record per CDR3 protein. The sample contains about 310,000 distinct CDR3 sequences, 21% of which appear only once. Sample: PBMCs from blood, taken about 20 months after vaccination. These receptors came from a man between 50 and 69 years old who received an inactivated influenza vaccine. The CDR3 runs from the conserved cysteine through the conserved F or W. The D gene is left open where the match is weak. A row's size may be missing; if present it is once, few, many or a size class.

TRBD1 | TRBJ2-2 | TRBV20-1 | NA | CSAGPGQGTGELFF | TGCAGTGCTGGACCTGGACAGGGAACCGGGGAGCTGTTTTTT
NA | TRBJ1-1 | TRBV28 | many | CASSFGYLTTTAFF | TGTGCCAGCAGTTTTGGCTACCTCACCACTACGGCTTTCTTT
NA | TRBJ1-2 | TRBV28 | NA | CASTSPLRGYTF | TGTGCCAGCACCTCACCATTGAGGGGCTACACCTTC
NA | TRBJ1-5 | TRBV6-5 | few | CASSSRDNQPQHF | TGTGCCAGCAGTTCCAGGGACAATCAGCCCCAGCATTTT
TRBD2 | TRBJ2-7 | TRBV29-1 | many | CSARLATTYEQYF | TGCAGCGCCAGACTAGCGACCACCTACGAGCAGTACTTC
NA | TRBJ1-1 | TRBV6-2/TRBV6-3 | NA | CASRRTVEAFF | TGTGCCAGCAGAAGGACGGTTGAAGCTTTCTTT
TRBD1 | TRBJ2-5 | TRBV30 | NA | CAWSPQDRGRGETQYF | TGTGCCTGGAGTCCACAGGACAGGGGGCGCGGAGAGACCCAGTACTTC
NA | TRBJ2-3 | TRBV24-1 | once | CATSAQLNTDTQYF | TGTGCCACCAGTGCCCAGCTTAACACAGATACGCAGTATTTT
NA | TRBJ2-3 | TRBV10-2 | NA | CASSESAGNTDTQYF | TGCGCCAGCAGTGAGTCGGCAGGCAACACAGATACGCAGTATTTT
TRBD1 | TRBJ2-7 | TRBV11-2 | NA | CASSPLDGDSYEQYF | TGTGCCAGCAGCCCTCTTGACGGGGACAGCTACGAGCAGTACTTC
TRBD2 | TRBJ2-3 | TRBV7-2 | NA | CASSSFSGGDTDTQYF | TGTGCCAGCAGCTCCTTTAGCGGGGGGGACACAGATACGCAGTATTTT
NA | TRBJ1-6 | TRBV5-1 | many | CASKEGEYNSPLHF | TGCGCCAGCAAGGAAGGGGAATATAATTCACCCCTCCACTTT
NA | TRBJ2-2 | TRBV5-1 | few | CASSLVAGNTGELFF | TGCGCCAGCAGCTTGGTGGCCGGGAACACCGGGGAGCTGTTTTTT
NA | TRBJ2-3 | TRBV29-1 | NA | CSVGRIGDTQYF | TGCAGCGTTGGTCGGATCGGAGATACGCAGTATTTT
NA | TRBJ1-1 | TRBV5-1 | NA | CASSETGLNTEAFF | TGCGCCAGCAGCGAAACAGGGTTGAACACTGAAGCTTTCTTT
NA | TRBJ1-3 | TRBV5-1 | many | CASSFGGYGNTIYF | TGCGCCAGCAGCTTTGGAGGTTATGGAAACACCATATATTTT
TRBD1 | TRBJ1-4 | TRBV6-1 | many | CASSVEQGTGVEKLFF | TGTGCCAGCAGTGTAGAACAGGGGACGGGAGTTGAAAAACTGTTTTTT
NA | TRBJ1-1 | TRBV20-1 | few | CSARDAGWLAEAFF | TGCAGTGCTAGAGATGCAGGCTGGTTAGCTGAAGCTTTCTTT
TRBD2 | TRBJ2-1 | TRBV12-3/TRBV12-4 | few | CASRGGTHYRNEQFF | TGTGCCAGCAGGGGGGGGACGCACTACAGGAATGAGCAGTTCTTC
NA | TRBJ1-4 | TRBV3-1 | NA | CASSQRRGNEKLFF | TGTGCCAGCAGCCAAAGGAGGGGTAATGAAAAACTGTTTTTT
NA | TRBJ1-2 | TRBV24-1 | few | CATSGGADGYTF | TGTGCCACCAGTGGGGGCGCGGATGGCTACACCTTC
NA | TRBJ2-3 | TRBV5-1 | NA | CASSSKSGTDTQYF | TGCGCCAGCAGCTCCAAAAGCGGCACAGATACGCAGTATTTT
TRBD1 | TRBJ1-2 | TRBV4-2 | few | CASSQDRGFNYGYTF | TGTGCCAGCAGCCAAGACAGGGGGTTTAACTATGGCTACACCTTC
TRBD1 | TRBJ1-2 | TRBV14 | few | CASSRRQGLYGYTF | TGTGCCAGCAGCCGACGACAGGGACTCTATGGCTACACCTTC
NA | TRBJ1-5 | TRBV12-3/TRBV12-4 | many | CASRGMENQPQHF | TGTGCCAGCAGGGGCATGGAAAATCAGCCCCAGCATTTT
NA | TRBJ1-5 | TRBV6-1 | many | CASSEVEGRNQPQHF | TGTGCCAGCAGTGAAGTGGAGGGCCGCAATCAGCCCCAGCATTTT
NA | TRBJ2-7 | TRBV15 | few | CATSRDFDNSYEQYF | TGTGCCACCAGCAGAGACTTTGACAACTCCTACGAGCAGTACTTC
NA | TRBJ1-1 | TRBV12-3/TRBV12-4 | few | CASSLRLEAFF | TGTGCCAGCAGTTTAAGGCTAGAAGCTTTCTTT
NA | TRBJ2-5 | TRBV5-1 | NA | CASSLRGGIQETQYF | TGCGCCAGCAGCTTGAGAGGGGGGATCCAAGAGACCCAGTACTTC
TRBD1 | TRBJ1-6 | TRBV3-1 | NA | CASSLGDRRSPLHF | TGTGCCAGCAGTTTGGGGGACAGGAGATCACCCCTCCACTTT
NA | TRBJ1-2 | TRBV6-5 | NA | CASSSSGGPFNYGYTF | TGTGCCAGCAGTTCTAGCGGGGGGCCTTTCAACTATGGCTACACCTTC
NA | TRBJ1-5 | TRBV10-3 | many | CAISLDPIVGPQHF | TGTGCCATCAGCTTAGACCCAATAGTAGGGCCCCAGCATTTT
NA | TRBJ1-1 | TRBV4-1 | many | CASRVTGHLTEAFF | TGCGCCAGCAGAGTTACGGGACACCTGACTGAAGCTTTCTTT
TRBD1 | TRBJ2-7 | TRBV6-1 | NA | CASSEAGTASYEQYF | TGTGCCAGCAGTGAAGCCGGGACAGCTTCTTACGAGCAGTACTTC
NA | TRBJ2-1 | TRBV6-1 | NA | CASSESAHAYNEQFF | TGTGCCAGCAGTGAATCTGCGCATGCCTACAATGAGCAGTTCTTC
NA | TRBJ2-5 | TRBV5-1 | NA | CASSLNTGYEETQYF | TGCGCCAGCAGCTTAAACACGGGTTACGAAGAGACCCAGTACTTC
NA | TRBJ1-5 | TRBV2 | NA | CASNVQGDFQPQHF | TGTGCCAGCAATGTACAGGGAGATTTTCAGCCCCAGCATTTT
TRBD1 | TRBJ2-3 | TRBV6-4 | NA | CASSGDSDTDTQYF | TGTGCCAGCAGTGGGGACAGTGACACAGATACGCAGTATTTT
TRBD2 | TRBJ2-5 | TRBV6-5 | NA | CASSYSGGLADSQETQYF | TGTGCCAGCAGTTACTCGGGGGGACTAGCGGACTCACAAGAGACCCAGTACTTC
NA | TRBJ1-4 | TRBV20-1 | NA | CSIPDLAAKLFF | TGCAGTATCCCGGACCTGGCTGCAAAACTGTTTTTT
TRBD1 | TRBJ2-1 | TRBV5-4 | NA | CASSSMDRVEGEFF | TGTGCCAGCAGTTCCATGGACAGGGTAGAAGGGGAGTTCTTC
TRBD2 | TRBJ2-5 | TRBV15 | NA | CATSRVSGRLKQETQYF | TGTGCCACCAGCAGAGTCAGCGGGAGGCTTAAACAAGAGACCCAGTACTTC
NA | TRBJ1-2 | TRBV5-1 | NA | CASSFGPGARESYTF | TGCGCCAGCAGCTTTGGGCCGGGGGCGCGAGAGAGCTACACCTTC
TRBD1 | TRBJ1-2 | TRBV4-3 | many | CASSQDRTGTHYGYTF | TGCGCCAGCAGCCAAGATAGGACAGGGACTCACTATGGCTACACCTTC
TRBD2 | TRBJ2-3 | TRBV4-2 | few | CASSRRSGGTLASTDTQYF | TGTGCCAGCAGCCGCCGTAGCGGGGGAACCTTGGCTAGCACAGATACGCAGTATTTT
NA | TRBJ1-1 | TRBV12-3/TRBV12-4 | NA | CASSPSSGRTEAFF | TGTGCCAGCAGCCCATCCTCGGGGCGCACTGAAGCTTTCTTT
TRBD1 | TRBJ2-7 | TRBV29-1 | few | CSVGQGANYEQYF | TGCAGCGTTGGACAGGGGGCGAACTACGAGCAGTACTTC
NA | TRBJ2-7 | TRBV7-2 | few | CASSLLTGDYEQYF | TGTGCCAGCAGCTTGCTGACAGGAGACTACGAGCAGTACTTC
NA | TRBJ2-7 | TRBV2 | NA | CASSEWATIDEQYF | TGTGCCAGCAGTGAATGGGCGACGATCGACGAGCAGTACTTC
NA | TRBJ2-4 | TRBV29-1 | many | CSVEGTGWENIQYF | TGCAGCGTTGAAGGGACCGGTTGGGAAAACATTCAGTACTTC
NA | TRBJ2-7 | TRBV20-1 | few | CSAQPPGITYEQYF | TGCAGTGCCCAACCCCCCGGAATTACCTACGAGCAGTACTTC
TRBD1 | TRBJ1-1 | TRBV10-1 | many | CASSESGTGKAFF | TGCGCCAGCAGTGAGTCCGGGACAGGGAAAGCTTTCTTT